This paragraph reports one TCR beta chain. Its target is unknown. Assay used: immunoSEQ multiplex PCR; TCRdb lists only in-frame clones, some missing. The sample consists of fewer than 70,000 clones, about 80% of them appearing once. Germline assignment: CDR1 SGHAT and CDR2 FQNNGV. The CDR3 contains 12 residues. Trimming removed 4 bases at V and 6 bases at J, with 10 bases between. The data originate from a study of vaccination effects on CD4 cells after COVID-19. Overall study results and limits: Researchers report that only 1 of 255 vaccine-induced clones in healthy vaccinees cross-reacted with common cold coronaviruses. Both infection-induced and vaccine-induced clones contracted markedly at late post-vaccination timepoints.

Sequencing followed a ViraFEST assay step that expanded antigen-specific CD4+ T cells with viral peptide pools. Following 10 days of culture, CD4+ T cells were isolated. Neither prior SARS-CoV-2 infection nor positive nucleocapsid antibodies were present in the vaccine recipients. A few million PBMC were placed in each well, which was supplemented with approximately 9.2 IU/ml IL-2 and 8.5 to 10 ug/ml peptides. The clonotype was recovered from a human donor who received a COVID-19 vaccine. The J gene is TRBJ2-7, the V gene TRBV11-2; D not resolved. Specimen: CD4+ T cells from PBMCs cultured with SARS-CoV-2 spike peptides, collected before COVID-19 vaccination. CDR3 bases: TGTGCCAGCAGCTCTCGGCAACTCGAGCAGTACGTC. Translated, it gives CASSSRQLEQYV.